This entry concerns a single T cell receptor beta chain. The sample is drawn from a study of blood T cell repertoires in COVID-19. About the research overall: In each case, the material was cDNA or gDNA derived from T cells, B-cell-depleted T cells, or PBMCs.

Original processing notes: Using reference gene primer amplification, nucleated cell counts were estimated. Assay: immunoSEQ multiplex PCR; the TCRdb copy retains only in-frame clones and omits some. The V and J calls and clone size are taken from that table; D and trimming were inferred from the DNA. The data show 280,000 or so clones, about 85% seen once. Germline V lookup: CDR1 SGHNT, CDR2 YENEEA. This CDR3 is built from 15 residues. J was trimmed by 10 bases and V by 4 bases; bases with no gene match: 9. Sequencing input: peripheral blood. This receptor was taken from a human donor in a cohort sampled during active COVID-19. The genes are TRBV11-3 and TRBJ2-1; 11 bases match TRBD2. The CDR3 DNA reads as TGTGCCAGCAGCTCCGGGACTAGCGGTCTGAAGGAGCAGTTCTTC. This translates into CASSSGTSGLKEQFF.